These 14 T cell receptor beta chains were all obtained from the same sample, sequenced in a study of cytomegalovirus exposure and HLA in healthy donors. Researchers ran the PCR with 60 Vbeta and 13 Jbeta primers. TCRdb keeps only in-frame clones here, not all; method: immunoSEQ multiplex PCR. The profile shows roughly 150,000 clones, roughly 70% of them singletons. The sample was PBMCs. These receptors all come from a woman aged 40 to 55 in good health and CMV-seronegative.

J is TRBJ2-5 and V is TRBV7-2; 7 bases align to TRBD2. Germline CDR1 SGHTA, CDR2 FQGNSA. Trimming took 5 bases from V and 4 from J; bases not matched to a gene: 10. The CDR3 runs 15 residues. The CDR3 protein is CASSPQWGGTETQYF. The CDR3 bases are TGTGCCAGCAGCCCCCAATGGGGGGGGACAGAGACCCAGTACTTC.

The J gene is TRBJ2-3, the V gene TRBV5-1; 13 bases align to TRBD2. Germline V gene lookup returns CDR1 SGHRS and CDR2 YFSETQ. The CDR3 totals 19 residues. V lost 4 bases, J lost 0 bases, and 11 bases stayed unmatched. The CDR3 loop is CASSPGTSGVSSSTDTQYF. CDR3 sequence (DNA): TGCGCCAGCAGCCCGGGGACTAGCGGGGTTAGCTCTAGCACAGATACGCAGTATTTT.

The chain recombines TRBV27 with TRBJ1-1, with D perhaps TRBD1 (5 bases). Trimming took 3 bases from V and 0 from J, leaving 14 bases between them. Germline CDR1 reads MNHEY; CDR2 reads SMNVEV (reference sequence). The CDR3 is 16 residues long. This chain's CDR3 is CASSLVGGGMNTEAFF. In DNA form, the CDR3 reads TGTGCCAGCAGTTTGGTTGGTGGGGGGATGAACACTGAAGCTTTCTTT.

This chain links TRBV30 with TRBJ2-7; 10 bases map to TRBD1. Germline CDR1 reads GTSNPN; CDR2 reads SVGIG (reference sequence). The CDR3 is made up of 17 amino acids. The J segment lost 0 bases and the V segment lost 0 bases, leaving 8 bases of the junction unmatched. The CDR3 reads CAWSVKRGQGNSYEQYF. The CDR3 nucleotides are TGTGCCTGGAGTGTAAAGAGGGGACAGGGGAACTCCTACGAGCAGTACTTC.

The J gene is TRBJ2-5, the V gene TRBV5-4, with D unresolved. Germline V gene lookup returns CDR1 SGHNT and CDR2 YYREEE (reference sequence). V gave up 0 bases and J gave up 2 bases, with 17 bases separating them. This CDR3 spans 17 amino acids. The CDR3 sequence: CASSLGPTAARQETQYF. CDR3 nucleotide sequence: TGTGCCAGCAGCTTGGGGCCGACTGCAGCTAGACAAGAGACCCAGTACTTC.

V usage is TRBV5-1 and J usage is TRBJ1-5, with TRBD1 matching 7 bases. The CDR3 extends over 16 amino acids. V was pared by 2 bases and J by 1 base, with 6 bases of the junction left unmatched. Germline V gene sequence: CDR1 SGHRS, CDR2 YFSETQ. The CDR3 sequence is CASSLEGARSNQPQHF. The CDR3 bases are TGCGCCAGCAGCTTAGAGGGGGCGCGAAGCAATCAGCCCCAGCATTTT.

A word on this clone: One end of the junction fails to match germline, which may point to a read error. The J gene is TRBJ2-1, the V gene TRBV5-1; TRBD2 matches at 10 bases. This CDR3 is built from 16 residues. Germline-derived CDR1 and CDR2 are SGHRS and YFSETQ. The CDR3 loop reads CASSPNSGGSNNEQLF. The CDR3 bases are TGCGCCAGCAGCCCCAATAGCGGGGGGTCAAACAATGAGCAGCTCTTC. Based on the CDR3 plus reference TRBV5-1 and TRBJ2-1, the full variable domain is KAGVTQTPRYLIKTRGQQVTLSCSPISGHRSVSWYQQTPGQGLQFLFEYFSETQRNKGNFPGRFSGRQFSNSRSEMNVSTLELGDSALYLCASSPNSGGSNNEQLFGPGTRLTVL.

Note on this clone: Other DNA sequences in this sample translate to the same CDR3. The chain combines TRBV5-1 with TRBJ2-5, with TRBD1 matching over 8 bases. Germline-derived CDR1 and CDR2 are SGHRS and YFSETQ. The CDR3 covers 13 residues. V gave up 4 bases and J gave up 4 bases; unmatched junction bases: 3. The CDR3 DNA follows: TGCGCCAGCAGCAGAGACAGGGGAGAGACCCAGTACTTC. Translated: CASSRDRGETQYF.

This CDR3 reads CASSEQGTSVYNEQFF. The CDR3 coding sequence is TGTGCCAGCAGTGAACAAGGGACTAGCGTCTACAATGAGCAGTTCTTC. This chain joins TRBV25-1 and TRBJ2-1; TRBD2 matches at 10 bases. V lost 2 bases, J lost 3 bases, and 4 bases stayed unmatched. This CDR3 is built from 16 residues. CDR1 is MGHDK and CDR2 is SYGVNS in the germline V gene. The variable domain in full, completed from reference TRBV25-1 and TRBJ2-1, reads EADIYQTPRYLVIGTGKKITLECSQTMGHDKMYWYQQDPGMELHLIHYSYGVNSTEKGDLSSESTVSRIRTEHFPLTLESARPSHTSQYLCASSEQGTSVYNEQFFGPGTRLTVL.

The rearrangement links TRBV5-1 to TRBJ1-3, with a possible D match to TRBD1 (5 bases). The CDR3 spans 14 residues. Germline V lookup: CDR1 SGHRS, CDR2 YFSETQ. Trimming took off 1 base at V and 2 bases at J, with 7 bases between the two ends. The DNA for the CDR3 is TGCGCCAGCAGCTTGACGACAGCTGGAAACACCATATATTTT. It is translated as CASSLTTAGNTIYF.

The genes are TRBV19 and TRBJ2-7, with TRBD2 as a possible D gene (6 bases). Trimming removed 11 bases from V and 2 bases from J, with 13 bases in between. CDR1 and CDR2 (germline): LNHDA, SQIVND (reference sequence). This CDR3 is 12 amino acids long. The CDR3 bases are TGTGCCGCGGGGATCGGGCCCTACGAGCAGTACTTC. Translation: CAAGIGPYEQYF.

In DNA, the CDR3 is TGTGCCTGGAGTGTTGCCAGCGGGAGCCACGAGCAGTACTTC. It yields the protein CAWSVASGSHEQYF. The chain uses TRBV30 and TRBJ2-7; 8 positions match TRBD2. Trimming cost V 0 bases and J 5 bases; bases outside gene matches: 6. The CDR3 contains 14 residues. The germline V gene encodes CDR1 GTSNPN and CDR2 SVGIG (reference sequence).

CDR3: CASRARGALLDTQYF. CDR3 in DNA: TGTGCCAGCAGAGCGCGGGGGGCTCTATTGGATACGCAGTATTTT. The chain is built from TRBV13 and TRBJ2-3; 8 nucleotides align to TRBD2. CDR3 length equals 15 residues. V was clipped by 6 bases and J by 6 bases; unmatched bases: 11. Germline CDR1 reads PRHDT; CDR2 reads FYEKMQ (reference sequence). The entire variable domain, with the rest obtained from reference TRBV13 and TRBJ2-3, is as follows: AAGVIQSPRHLIKEKRETATLKCYPIPRHDTVYWYQQGPGQDPQFLISFYEKMQSDKGSIPDRFSAQQFSDYHSELNMSSLELGDSALYFCASRARGALLDTQYFGPGTRLTVL.

This clone was detected once. This chain connects TRBV5-1 to TRBJ2-1; 10 bases align to TRBD2. There are 14 residues in the CDR3. Germline CDR1 and CDR2: SGHRS and YFSETQ. V trimming: 4 bases; J trimming: 11 bases; junction bases outside the gene matches: 9. CDR3 loop: CASSSGVAGGQQFF. CDR3 nucleotides: TGCGCCAGCAGCAGCGGGGTAGCGGGAGGCCAGCAGTTCTTC.